The 5 T cell receptor beta chains in this list originate from one sample, sequenced in a study of T cell clonality in common variable immunodeficiency. Sequenced by immunoSEQ multiplex PCR; TCRdb stores in-frame clones only, minus some. This sample has about 35,000 clones and no singletons, with 2.5% to 3% in the ten largest. Sequenced input: peripheral blood mononuclear cells. These receptors were taken from a person aged 18 to 75 in good health.

This clone appeared many times. The part of the CDR3 DNA that was read is TGTGCCAGCAGTTCACTAGCGGGAGTTTGGAATGAG. As protein: CASSSLAGVWNE. The entire CDR3 protein reads CASSSLAGVWNEQFF. The V call is TRBV2, the J call TRBJ2-1; TRBD2 agrees at 11 bases. The CDR3 end is not reached by the read, which stops 3 residues before it; the germline J gene fills it in. The CDR3 is 15 residues long. From germline, CDR1 is SNHLY and CDR2 FYNNEI. V gave up 5 bases and J gave up 7 bases; unmatched junction bases: 7. The whole variable domain, remainder taken from reference TRBV2 and TRBJ2-1, is EPEVTQTPSHQVTQMGQEVILRCVPISNHLYFYWYRQILGQKVEFLVSFYNNEISEKSEIFDDQFSVERPDGSNFTLKIRSTKLEDSAMYFCASSSLAGVWNEQFFGPGTRLTVL.

This clone has ten or more counts. The DNA ends 3 residues before the CDR3 does, and the rest of the CDR3 is filled in from the germline J gene. J is TRBJ2-3 and V is TRBV19; D may be TRBD1 (6 bases). The CDR3 has 15 amino acids. CDR1 and CDR2 (germline): LNHDA, SQIVND (reference sequence). Trimming left V 1 base short and J 6 bases short, with 14 bases between. This chain's CDR3 is CASSIGRGTVDTQYF. Partial CDR3 DNA: TGTGCCAGTAGTATAGGCAGGGGTACCGTGGATACG.

This clone was counted at least ten times. The CDR3 goes on 3 residues after the read ends, and that part is filled in from the germline J gene. The chain joins TRBV5-6 to TRBJ1-1; TRBD1 agrees at 7 bases. V shed 5 bases and J 3 bases; nucleotides not matched to a gene: 10. The CDR3 is 15 amino acids. Germline-derived CDR1 and CDR2 are SGHDT and YYEEEE. The CDR3 here is CASRLRTGGHTEAFF. The CDR3 DNA, read in part, is TGTGCCAGCAGGTTGAGGACAGGAGGTCACACTGAA.

This clone was counted a few times. The read terminates 3 residues ahead of where the CDR3 ends, so the germline J gene completes it. The rearrangement uses TRBV5-4 and TRBJ2-7; 9 nucleotides match TRBD2. The CDR3 loop spans 13 amino acids. Germline CDR1 and CDR2: SGHNT and YYREEE (reference sequence). V was clipped by 4 bases and J by 5 bases; unmatched bases: 4. CDR3 DNA (partial): TGTGCCAGCAGCCAGGGGACTAGCCACGAG. Protein sequence: CASSQGTSHE. The entire CDR3 is CASSQGTSHEQYF.

This clone was found many times. The read gets to within 3 residues of the CDR3 end, and the germline J gene fills in the rest. The gene calls are TRBV30 and TRBJ1-1, with no clear D. Trimming cost V 2 bases and J 6 bases, with 7 bases left between them. The CDR3 totals 11 residues. Germline V gene sequence: CDR1 GTSNPN, CDR2 SVGIG (reference sequence). The part of the CDR3 DNA that was read is TGTGCCTGGAGTAGGAGGGCTGAA. Translated, it gives CAWSRRAE. The whole CDR3 sequence reads CAWSRRAEAFF.